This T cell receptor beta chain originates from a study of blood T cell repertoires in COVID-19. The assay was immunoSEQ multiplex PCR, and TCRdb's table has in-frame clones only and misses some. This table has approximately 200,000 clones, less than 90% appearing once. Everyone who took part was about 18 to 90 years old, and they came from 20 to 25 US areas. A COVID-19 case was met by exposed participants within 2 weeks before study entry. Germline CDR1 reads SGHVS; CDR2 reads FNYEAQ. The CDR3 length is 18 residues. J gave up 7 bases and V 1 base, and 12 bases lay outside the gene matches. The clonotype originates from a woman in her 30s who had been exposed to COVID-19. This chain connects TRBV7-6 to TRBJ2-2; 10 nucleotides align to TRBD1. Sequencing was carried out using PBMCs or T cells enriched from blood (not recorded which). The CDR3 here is CASSLEPVRQGAIGELFF. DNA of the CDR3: TGTGCCAGCAGCTTAGAACCTGTTAGACAGGGGGCGATCGGGGAGCTGTTTTTT.